This TCR beta chain was sequenced in a study of CD8+ T cells in alopecia areata. In its sample, this clone was seen once. V was trimmed by 0 bases and J by 8 bases, leaving 16 bases between them. The CDR3 contains 15 residues. Germline-derived CDR1 and CDR2 are PRHDT and FYEKMQ (reference sequence). Investigators isolated RNA and reverse transcribed it into cDNA to act as the sequencing template. Method: immunoSEQ multiplex PCR; TCRdb's copy keeps in-frame clones and lacks some. There are 55,000 to 75,000 clones in the sample; around half occur only once, and roughly 17% lies in the top ten. J is TRBJ1-2 and V is TRBV13; a weak D match, TRBD1 (5 bases). Sequenced material: CD8+ T cells sorted from blood, taken at week 0. This TCR came from a human donor with alopecia areata. CDR3 in DNA: TGTGCCAGCAGCTTAGGGTACACGGGGCAATCCGGCTACACCTTC. This encodes CASSLGYTGQSGYTF.